The 24 T cell receptor beta chains below come from one sample, sequenced in a study of T-cell memory formation after mild COVID-19. In TCRdb, the 5' RACE reads were re-called with MiXCR into one record per CDR3 protein. The sample records around 100,000 distinct CDR3 sequences, about a fifth being singletons. Material: PBMCs or a T cell subset sorted from them (not recorded which). These receptors came from a man aged 18-30 years who had mild COVID-19 (a few samples of this study predate the infection). Cell type and time point are not known.

V usage is TRBV13 and J usage is TRBJ2-7; no reliable D call. Trimming pared 4 bases from V and 1 base from J, leaving 11 bases between. CDR3 length: 14 residues. CDR1 is PRHDT, CDR2 FYEKMQ, per germline (reference sequence). CDR3 sequence: CASSSYAQSYEQYF. DNA of the CDR3: TGTGCCAGCAGCTCCTACGCCCAGTCCTACGAGCAGTACTTC.

In this sample, this clonotype turned up a few times. This chain links TRBV18 with TRBJ2-3; D is ambiguous. Trimming took off 0 bases at V and 2 bases at J, with 9 bases between the two ends. This CDR3 region has 15 residues. Per the germline V gene, CDR1 is KGHSH and CDR2 is LQKENI. In nucleotides, the CDR3 is TGTGCCAGCTCACCACCGTCCAGGATCACAGATACGCAGTATTTT. Translation gives CASSPPSRITDTQYF.

This clonotype was found a few times. The chain carries TRBV4-3 and TRBJ1-1, with unresolved D. With 0 bases removed from V and 6 bases from J, the gap between germline ends came to 14 bases. This CDR3 has 15 residues. Germline CDR1 reads LGHNA; CDR2 reads YSLEER. CDR3 in amino acids: CASSQEWVSYSEAFF. DNA for the CDR3: TGCGCCAGCAGCCAAGAGTGGGTTAGTTATTCTGAAGCTTTCTTT.

The chain links TRBV6-2 or TRBV6-3 to TRBJ1-1; TRBD1 is a possible D gene (5 bases). The V end was cut by 6 bases, the J end by 4 bases, with 18 bases between. There are 15 residues in the CDR3. The germline V gene has CDR1 MNHEY and CDR2 SVGEGT. CDR3 bases: TGTGCCAGCAGCCCCCGTGGTACCGGGGCCACTGAAGCTTTCTTT. This sequence encodes CASSPRGTGATEAFF.

This clonotype was seen at least ten times. The chain uses TRBV9 and TRBJ2-1; D unresolved. Trimming cost V 0 bases and J 0 bases, with 10 bases left between them. Germline V gene data show CDR1 as SGDLS and CDR2 as YYNGEE. The CDR3 is 16 residues long. CDR3 protein: CASSVDGESSYNEQFF. The CDR3 nucleotides read TGTGCCAGCAGCGTAGATGGCGAGAGCTCCTACAATGAGCAGTTCTTC.

The gene calls are TRBV5-6 and TRBJ1-2; no clear D. The CDR3 consists of 14 residues. CDR1 is SGHDT and CDR2 is YYEEEE in the germline V gene. Trimming left V 0 bases short and J 4 bases short, with 10 bases between. The DNA of the CDR3 is TGTGCCAGCAGCTTGGGGCAGGCGACCTATGGCTACACCTTC. It codes for CASSLGQATYGYTF. The full variable domain, rest sourced from reference TRBV5-6 and TRBJ1-2, is DAGVTQSPTHLIKTRGQQVTLRCSPKSGHDTVSWYQQALGQGPQFIFQYYEEEERQRGNFPDRFSGHQFPNYSSELNVNALLLGDSALYLCASSLGQATYGYTFGSGTRLTVV.

This clonotype occurred many times. The gene calls are TRBV5-1 and TRBJ2-1, with TRBD2 matching 13 bases. Trimming cost V 4 bases and J 4 bases; bases outside gene matches: 2. The CDR3 loop spans 15 amino acids. Germline V gene lookup returns CDR1 SGHRS and CDR2 YFSETQ. CDR3 DNA: TGCGCCAGCAGCCCGGGACTAGCGGGGTACAATGAGCAGTTCTTC. Amino acid sequence: CASSPGLAGYNEQFF.

The V and J genes are TRBV3-1 and TRBJ2-3; 8 bases match TRBD2. The CDR3 runs 16 residues. Germline CDR1 LGHDT, CDR2 YNNKEL (reference sequence). Trimming removed 0 bases from V and 2 bases from J; junction bases left unmatched: 4. Here the CDR3 DNA reads TGTGCCAGCAGCCAAGACGGCGGGGGGTCCACAGATACGCAGTATTTT. This sequence encodes CASSQDGGGSTDTQYF.

The chain uses TRBV19 and TRBJ1-3; D may be TRBD1 (6 bases). Germline CDR1 and CDR2: LNHDA and SQIVND (reference sequence). Trimming pared 9 bases from V and 4 bases from J, leaving 22 bases between. This CDR3 spans 16 amino acids. The DNA for the CDR3 is TGTGCCAGCCTCCCGATGGGGGACATTCCGGGAAACACCATATATTTT. It translates to CASLPMGDIPGNTIYF.

This clonotype was found a few times. The gene calls are TRBV25-1 and TRBJ2-7, with D hard to call. The length of the CDR3 is 13 residues. Trimming cost V 1 base and J 3 bases, with 7 bases left between them. Germline values: CDR1 MGHDK, CDR2 SYGVNS. In DNA, the CDR3 is TGTGCCAGCAGTGAATCCCCATACTACGAGCAGTACTTC. This translates into CASSESPYYEQYF.

The V gene is TRBV5-5, the J gene TRBJ1-2; 10 bases are shared with TRBD1. After removal of 2 bases from V and 4 bases from J, the junction contained 5 bases not matched to a gene. Germline V gene data show CDR1 as SGHKS and CDR2 as YYEKEE (reference sequence). This CDR3 is built from 15 residues. Here the CDR3 reads CASSFRQGASYGYTF. CDR3 DNA: TGTGCCAGCAGCTTCAGACAGGGGGCCAGCTATGGCTACACCTTC.

The V gene is TRBV5-1, the J gene TRBJ2-5, with D unresolved. This CDR3 is 14 amino acids long. V lost 0 bases and J lost 1, with 7 bases in between. The germline V gene has CDR1 SGHRS and CDR2 YFSETQ. In nucleotides, the CDR3 is TGCGCCAGCAGCTTGGTGGCAATCCAAGAGACCCAGTACTTC. Translation: CASSLVAIQETQYF.

The chain employs TRBV19 and TRBJ2-1, with D perhaps TRBD2 (7 bases). Deletions cut 5 bases from V and 5 bases from J, with 19 bases between. Germline CDR1 and CDR2: LNHDA and SQIVND (reference sequence). The CDR3 sequence is 16 residues long. Written as DNA, the CDR3 is TGTGCCAGTAGTGCCCGCCGGGGGGCTATCAACAATGAGCAGTTCTTC. Protein sequence: CASSARRGAINNEQFF.

This clonotype was counted ten times or more. This chain uses TRBV20-1 with TRBJ2-5; possibly TRBD1 or TRBD2 for D (6 bases each). The CDR3 has 15 amino acids. Germline V CDR1 and CDR2: DFQATT, SNEGSKA (reference sequence). Trimming took 0 bases from V and 3 from J, leaving 14 bases between them. In DNA form, the CDR3 reads TGCAGTGCTAGAGACGGGGGCAGGGGCGAAGAGACCCAGTACTTC. This codes for CSARDGGRGEETQYF.

The rearrangement uses TRBV10-3 and TRBJ2-2, with 8 positions matching TRBD2. The CDR3 has 17 residues. V dropped 0 bases and J dropped 5; count of bases not matched to a gene: 8. Germline CDR1 and CDR2: ENHRY and SYGVKD. The CDR3 loop is CAISESRGASRTGELFF. CDR3 nucleotide sequence: TGTGCCATCAGTGAGTCGCGGGGGGCGTCGAGAACCGGGGAGCTGTTTTTT.

The chain uses TRBV6-5 and TRBJ1-2, with 7 bases matching TRBD1. With 5 bases clipped from V and 5 bases from J, the junction kept 8 bases outside the gene matches. The CDR3 is 14 residues long. Per the germline V gene, CDR1 is MNHEY and CDR2 is SVGAGI. In nucleotides, the CDR3 is TGTGCCAGCAGTCCCCAGGGGGGGTGGTATGGCTACACCTTC. The encoded protein is CASSPQGGWYGYTF.

The J gene is TRBJ2-2, the V gene TRBV28, with 9 positions matching TRBD2. Per germline, CDR1 MDHEN and CDR2 SYDVKM. V dropped 4 bases and J dropped 6; count of bases not matched to a gene: 15. This CDR3 is built from 18 residues. The CDR3 DNA sequence: TGTGCCAGCAGTTACCCCAGGGCTAGCGGGGATCGGGCCGGGGAGCTGTTTTTT. This translates into CASSYPRASGDRAGELFF.

This clonotype was observed a few times. The gene calls are TRBV7-6 and TRBJ1-3; D remains unclear. Between the trimmed V and J ends, which lost 0 bases and 0 bases, there was a span of 9 bases. The CDR3 loop spans 16 amino acids. Germline values: CDR1 SGHVS, CDR2 FNYEAQ. This CDR3 is CASSLALKSSGNTIYF. Here the CDR3 DNA reads TGTGCCAGCAGCTTAGCGCTTAAGAGCTCTGGAAACACCATATATTTT.

In this sample, this clonotype turned up a few times. The chain joins TRBV12-3 or TRBV12-4 to TRBJ1-1; D not resolved. This CDR3 has 13 amino acids. Deletions cut 7 bases from V and 1 base from J, with 10 bases between. CDR3 sequence reads: CASTQEGNTEAFF. The CDR3 nucleotides are TGTGCCAGCACCCAGGAGGGGAACACTGAAGCTTTCTTT.

The chain uses TRBV5-1 and TRBJ2-7, with a tentative D call TRBD1 (5 bases). V lost 5 bases and J 2 bases, leaving 14 bases between the germline ends. Germline V gene lookup returns CDR1 SGHRS and CDR2 YFSETQ. The CDR3 runs to 14 residues. The CDR3 region is CASRQSGKPYEQYF. CDR3 nucleotide sequence: TGCGCCAGCAGACAATCAGGGAAGCCCTACGAGCAGTACTTC.

This clonotype was detected only a few times. The chain couples TRBV4-3 to TRBJ1-6, with D maybe TRBD1 (6 bases). The CDR3 consists of 14 residues. Germline assignment: CDR1 LGHNA and CDR2 YSLEER. The ends were cut back, 2 bases at V and 13 bases at J, with 15 bases in the middle. The CDR3 here is CASSQHSGERPLHF. CDR3 DNA sequence: TGCGCCAGCAGCCAACACTCAGGGGAGAGGCCCCTCCACTTT.

The chain links TRBV7-2 to TRBJ1-1; TRBD1 aligns across 7 bases. This CDR3 has 14 amino acids. Germline V gene sequence: CDR1 SGHTA, CDR2 FQGNSA. Trimming at V came to 4 bases and at J to 7 bases, leaving 9 bases not matched to a gene. The CDR3 sequence: CASSYMGGGVEAFF. The CDR3 DNA reads as TGTGCCAGCAGCTATATGGGAGGGGGCGTTGAAGCTTTCTTT.

This clonotype came up a few times. DNA for the CDR3: TGCAGCGTTGCGGATAGAGACAGCGTC. The encoded protein is CSVADRDSV. This chain joins TRBV29-1 and TRBJ2-7, with D possibly TRBD1 on 5 matching bases. Per germline, CDR1 SQVTM and CDR2 ANQGSEA. The CDR3 extends over 9 amino acids.

This clonotype was observed a handful of times. V gene TRBV18 combines with J gene TRBJ2-1, with D perhaps TRBD1 (6 bases). The CDR3 has 15 residues. V was trimmed by 8 bases and J by 0 bases, leaving 14 bases between them. CDR1 and CDR2 from the germline V gene are KGHSH and LQKENI. CDR3 sequence: CASTGWDNSYNEQFF. DNA for the CDR3: TGTGCCAGCACCGGATGGGACAACTCCTACAATGAGCAGTTCTTC.